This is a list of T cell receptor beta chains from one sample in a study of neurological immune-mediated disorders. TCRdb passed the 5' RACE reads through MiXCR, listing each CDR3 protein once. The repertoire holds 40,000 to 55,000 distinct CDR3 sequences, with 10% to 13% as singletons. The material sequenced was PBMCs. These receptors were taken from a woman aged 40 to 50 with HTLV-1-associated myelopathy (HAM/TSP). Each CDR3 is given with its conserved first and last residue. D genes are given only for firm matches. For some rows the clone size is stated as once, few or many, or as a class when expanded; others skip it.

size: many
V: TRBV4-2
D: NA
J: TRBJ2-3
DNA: TGTGCCAGCAGCCAAGATCTGTCTTCTTCGCAGTATTTT
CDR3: CASSQDLSSSQYF

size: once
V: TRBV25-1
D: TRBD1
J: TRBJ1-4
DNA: TGTGCCAGCAGTGAATCAGGGGGACTGGAAAAACTGTTT
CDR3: CASSESGGLEKLF

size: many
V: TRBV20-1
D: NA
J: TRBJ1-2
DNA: TGCAGTGCTCCCGACAGCCGCTATGGCTACACCTTC
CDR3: CSAPDSRYGYTF

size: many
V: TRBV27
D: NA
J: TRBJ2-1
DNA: TGTGCCAGCAGTTCCGCGGTTGGGAGCCTATTCGGGGCCTACAATGAGCAGTTCTTC
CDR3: CASSSAVGSLFGAYNEQFF

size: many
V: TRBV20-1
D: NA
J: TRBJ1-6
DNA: TGCAGTGCTAGAGTAGGGGGGTTGGGCTCACCCCTCCACTTT
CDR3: CSARVGGLGSPLHF

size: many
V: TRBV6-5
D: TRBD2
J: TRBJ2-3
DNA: TGTGCCAGCAGTCCACTAGCGGGGGGGACAGATACGCAGTATTTT
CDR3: CASSPLAGGTDTQYF

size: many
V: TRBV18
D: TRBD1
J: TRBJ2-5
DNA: TGTGCCAGCTCACGTCGACAGGGAGAGGAGACCCAGTACTTC
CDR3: CASSRRQGEETQYF

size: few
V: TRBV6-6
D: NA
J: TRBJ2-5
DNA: TGTGCCAGCAGCCCCAGGGGGGCCGGAGAGACCCAGTACTTC
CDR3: CASSPRGAGETQYF

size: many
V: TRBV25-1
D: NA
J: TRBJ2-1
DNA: TGTGCCAGCGGAGCGTGGGGGGCAAATGAGCAGTTCTTC
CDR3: CASGAWGANEQFF

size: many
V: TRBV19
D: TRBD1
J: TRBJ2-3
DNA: TGTGCCAGTAGTTCCAGGACAGGGGCAGATACGCAGTATTTT
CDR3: CASSSRTGADTQYF

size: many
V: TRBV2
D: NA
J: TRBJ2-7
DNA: TGTGCCAGCAGAAATCACGGAAGCCCTCACTACGAGCAGTACTTC
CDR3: CASRNHGSPHYEQYF

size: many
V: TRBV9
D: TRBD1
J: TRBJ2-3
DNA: TGTGCCAGCAGCGTAGGGGACAGTAGCACAGATACGCAGTATTTT
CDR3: CASSVGDSSTDTQYF

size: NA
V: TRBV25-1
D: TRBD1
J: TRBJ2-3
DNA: TGTGCCAGCAGTGATCCCGGGACAGGGGGGGATACGCAGTATTTT
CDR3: CASSDPGTGGDTQYF

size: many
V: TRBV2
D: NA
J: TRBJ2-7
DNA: TGTGCCAGCAGTGAATTGGCAGGGTCCTACGAGCAGTACTTC
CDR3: CASSELAGSYEQYF

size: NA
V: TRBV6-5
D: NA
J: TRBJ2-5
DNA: TGTGCCAGCACTTACAAATCCGGGCGGGAGACCCAGTACTTC
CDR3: CASTYKSGRETQYF

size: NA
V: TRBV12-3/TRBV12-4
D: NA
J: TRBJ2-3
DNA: TGTGCCAGCAGGGTAGGAGCGGGCAGCACAGATACGCAGTATTTT
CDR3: CASRVGAGSTDTQYF

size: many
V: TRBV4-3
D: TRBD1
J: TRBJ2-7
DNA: TGCGCCAGCAGCCAATACGCGTCTAGGGACAGCTACTACGAGCAGTACTTC
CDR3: CASSQYASRDSYYEQYF

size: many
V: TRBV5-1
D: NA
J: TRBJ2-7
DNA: TGCGCCAGCAGCTTGTCTCCCGGCAGGAGCTCCTACGAGCAGTACTTC
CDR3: CASSLSPGRSSYEQYF

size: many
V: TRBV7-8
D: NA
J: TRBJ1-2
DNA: TGTGCCAGCAGCCCAAGATTGCGCGGCTACACCTTC
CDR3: CASSPRLRGYTF

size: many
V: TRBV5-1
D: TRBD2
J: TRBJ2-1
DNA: TGCGCCAGCAGCTCCGCAAAACTATCTAGCGGGAGGGCCCAGGAGCAGTTCTTC
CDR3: CASSSAKLSSGRAQEQFF

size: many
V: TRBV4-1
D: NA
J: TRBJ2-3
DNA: TGCGCCAGCCCGCCGGTAAACTACACAGATACGCAGTATTTT
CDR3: CASPPVNYTDTQYF

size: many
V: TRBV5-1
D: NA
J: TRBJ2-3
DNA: TGCGCCAGCAGCTCCCGGACTGCAGCAGATACGCAGTATTTT
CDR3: CASSSRTAADTQYF

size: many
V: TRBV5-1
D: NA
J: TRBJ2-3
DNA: TGCGCCAGCAGCCGGACGTTTAGCACAGATACGCAGTATTTT
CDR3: CASSRTFSTDTQYF

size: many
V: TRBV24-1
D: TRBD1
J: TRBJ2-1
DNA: TGTGCCACCAGTGACCCCGTTGGACAGGGGGGTAACAATGAGCAGTTCTTC
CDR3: CATSDPVGQGGNNEQFF

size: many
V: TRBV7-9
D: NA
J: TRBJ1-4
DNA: TGTGCCAGCCGTCAGGGTGGGGGAGATGAAAAACTGTTTTTT
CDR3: CASRQGGGDEKLFF

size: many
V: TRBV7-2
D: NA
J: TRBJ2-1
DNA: TGTGCCAGCAGCCCACGCGGGGCCTACAATGAGCAGTTCTTC
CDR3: CASSPRGAYNEQFF

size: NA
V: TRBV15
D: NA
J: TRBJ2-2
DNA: TGTGCCACAAGCAGAGTAGGATGGGACGGGGAGCTGTTTTTT
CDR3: CATSRVGWDGELFF

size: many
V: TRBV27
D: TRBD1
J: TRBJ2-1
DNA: TGTGCCAGCAGTTTACCAGGGGGCCACGAGCAGTTCTTC
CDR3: CASSLPGGHEQFF

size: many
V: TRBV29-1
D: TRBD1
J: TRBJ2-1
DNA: TGCAGCATCCTGGGACAGGGTCTGAATGAGCAGTTCTTC
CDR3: CSILGQGLNEQFF

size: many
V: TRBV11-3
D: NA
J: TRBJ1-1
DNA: TGTGCCAGCAGCTCGGGGGGAGGGATGAACACTGAAGCTTTCTTT
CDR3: CASSSGGGMNTEAFF

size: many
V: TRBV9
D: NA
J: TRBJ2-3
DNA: TGTGCCAGCAGCGTAGGATTGGATACGCAGTATTTT
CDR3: CASSVGLDTQYF

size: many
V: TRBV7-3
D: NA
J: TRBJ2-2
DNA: TGTGCCAGCAGCTCTAGGGCCACCGGGGAGCTGTTTTTT
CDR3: CASSSRATGELFF

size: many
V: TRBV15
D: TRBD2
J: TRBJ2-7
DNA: TGTGCCACCACTCCATTTGGACTAGCGGGGGCCAGCTCCTACGAGCAGTACTTC
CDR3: CATTPFGLAGASSYEQYF

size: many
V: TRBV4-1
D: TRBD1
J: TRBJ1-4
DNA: TGCGCCAGCAGCCTCGGGGACAGAGAAGGTGAAAAACTGTTTTTT
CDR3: CASSLGDREGEKLFF

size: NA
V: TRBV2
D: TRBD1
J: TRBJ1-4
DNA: TGTGCCAGTTCGAGGGGGCGGAGTGAAAAACTGTTTTTT
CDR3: CASSRGRSEKLFF

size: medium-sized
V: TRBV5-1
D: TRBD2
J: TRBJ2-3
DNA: TGCGCCAGCAGCTTAGTCCTAGCGGGGGGGCTTGATACGCAGTATTTT
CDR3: CASSLVLAGGLDTQYF

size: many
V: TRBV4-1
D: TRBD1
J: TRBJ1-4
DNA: TGCGCCAGCAGTAAGAAGGCAGGGGGCGATGCTGAAAAACTGTTTTTT
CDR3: CASSKKAGGDAEKLFF

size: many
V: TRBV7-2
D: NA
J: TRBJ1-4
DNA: TGTGCCAGCAGCTTAGCATTGGGTGGTGAAAAACTGTTTTTT
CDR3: CASSLALGGEKLFF

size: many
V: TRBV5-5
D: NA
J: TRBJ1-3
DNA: TGTGCCAGCAGCCTAGACCGAAGAAGCTCTGGAAACACCATATATTTT
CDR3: CASSLDRRSSGNTIYF

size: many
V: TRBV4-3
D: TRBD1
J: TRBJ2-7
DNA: TGCGCCAGCAGCCAGACAGGGAGCTCCTACGAGCAGTACTTC
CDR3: CASSQTGSSYEQYF

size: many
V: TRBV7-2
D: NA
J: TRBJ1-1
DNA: TGTGCCAGCAGCACACAGGGATGGAACACTGAAGCTTTCTTT
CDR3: CASSTQGWNTEAFF

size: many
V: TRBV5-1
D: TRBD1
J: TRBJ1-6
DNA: TGCGCCAGCAGCCCACAGGGGGCGAATAACTCACCCCTCCACTTT
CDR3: CASSPQGANNSPLHF

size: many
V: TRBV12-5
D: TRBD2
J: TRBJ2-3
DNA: TGTGCTAGTGGTTTTGGTTCGGGGGGGAATACAGATACGCAGTATTTT
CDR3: CASGFGSGGNTDTQYF

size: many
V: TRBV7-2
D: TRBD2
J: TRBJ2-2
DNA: TGTGCCATCGGGGGGGGGGCCCCGGCCGGGGAGCTGTTTTTT
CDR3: CAIGGGAPAGELFF

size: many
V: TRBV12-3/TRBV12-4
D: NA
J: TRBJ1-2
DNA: TGTGCCAGCAGGGGCGGTGGCTACACCTTC
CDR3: CASRGGGYTF

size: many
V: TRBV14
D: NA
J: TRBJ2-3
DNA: TGTGCCAGCAGCCCCAGGGGTTCCCGCCGGTCAGATACGCAGTATTTT
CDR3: CASSPRGSRRSDTQYF

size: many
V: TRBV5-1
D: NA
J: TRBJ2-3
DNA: TGCGCCAGCAGCCCAGAGGGCGGGGGCCTTCCTAGCACAGATACGCAGTATTTT
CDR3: CASSPEGGGLPSTDTQYF

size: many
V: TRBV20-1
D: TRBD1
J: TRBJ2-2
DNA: TGCAGTGCTAGAGATCCCGGGACAGAGTCCGGGGAGCTGTTTTTT
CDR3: CSARDPGTESGELFF

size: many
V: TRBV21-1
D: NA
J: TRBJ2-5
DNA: TGTGCCATCCCTCCGGGGCAACAAGAGACCCAGTACTTC
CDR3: CAIPPGQQETQYF

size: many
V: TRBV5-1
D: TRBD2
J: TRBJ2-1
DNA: TGCGCCAGCAGCTCCCTGGGACTAGCGGGGGCCTCCTACAATGAGCAGTTCTTC
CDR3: CASSSLGLAGASYNEQFF

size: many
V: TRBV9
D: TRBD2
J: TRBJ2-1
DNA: TGTGCCAGCAGCTCCGGGACTAGCGGGGGGGCTATGCACAATGAGCAGTTCTTC
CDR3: CASSSGTSGGAMHNEQFF

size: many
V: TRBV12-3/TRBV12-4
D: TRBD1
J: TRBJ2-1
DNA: TGTGCCAGCAGACCAGGCGGCAGGGGGCTATACAATGAGCAGTTCTTC
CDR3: CASRPGGRGLYNEQFF

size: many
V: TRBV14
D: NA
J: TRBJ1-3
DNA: TGTGCCAGCAGCCAAGTCGGGGGGAGCTCTGGAAACACCATATATTTT
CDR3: CASSQVGGSSGNTIYF

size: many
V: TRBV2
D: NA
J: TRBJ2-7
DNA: TGTGCCAGCAGGGCTCAGGGTTACGTGGAGCAGTACTTC
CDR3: CASRAQGYVEQYF

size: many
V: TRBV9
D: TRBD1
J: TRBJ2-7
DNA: TGTGCCAGCAGCGGTGAAGGGACAGGAGCCTACGAGCAGTACTTC
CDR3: CASSGEGTGAYEQYF

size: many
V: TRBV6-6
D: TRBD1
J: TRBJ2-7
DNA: TGTGCCAGCAGCCTTACAACTAAACCGGGACAGGGGCCCTACGAGCAGTACTTC
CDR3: CASSLTTKPGQGPYEQYF

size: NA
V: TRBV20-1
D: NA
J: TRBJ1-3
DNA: TGCAGTGCTAGAAACGTAAACACCATATATTTT
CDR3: CSARNVNTIYF

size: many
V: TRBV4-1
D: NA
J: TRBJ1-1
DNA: TGCGCCAGCAGCCAAGATGGGCATGCTTTCTTT
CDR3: CASSQDGHAFF